The 10 T cell receptor beta chains reported below all come from one sample, sequenced in a study of shared clonotypes between healthy human individuals. Sequencing was performed with immunoSEQ multiplex PCR; in TCRdb, only in-frame clones are kept and a portion is missing. In the table there are millions of clones, 85% to 95% of which are singletons. Sequencing was done on a sample of naive CD4+ T cells sorted from blood. Subset described: CD45RA+ positively selected. The receptors come from a man aged 18 to 30 in good health.

This clone has a handful of counts. The CDR3 here is CASSLTGRTEAFF. Written as DNA, the CDR3 is TGTGCCAGCAGCTTAACGGGGAGGACTGAAGCTTTCTTT. The rearrangement links TRBV7-9 to TRBJ1-1, with D unresolved. CDR1 is SEHNR, CDR2 FQNEAQ, per germline (reference sequence). The CDR3 is 13 residues long. The V gene lost 2 bases and the J gene lost 5 bases, with 9 bases spanning the gap.

The chain employs TRBV5-4 and TRBJ1-4; 8 nucleotides align to TRBD1. CDR3 length: 15 residues. The V and J ends lost 3 bases and 12 bases, in that order; junction bases with no gene match: 13. The germline V gene has CDR1 SGHNT and CDR2 YYREEE (reference sequence). CDR3 DNA sequence: TGTGCCAGCAGCTCGGGGGGACAGGAAAATAAGCAACTGTTTTTT. Translated, it gives CASSSGGQENKQLFF.

The chain recombines TRBV6-1 with TRBJ1-4; D remains unclear. The CDR3 totals 14 residues. Between the trimmed V and J ends, which lost 0 bases and 8 bases, there was a span of 10 bases. Germline loops: CDR1 MNHNS, CDR2 SASEGT. CDR3 in amino acids: CASSEALRYEKLFF. The DNA of the CDR3 is TGTGCCAGCAGTGAAGCGCTTCGGTACGAAAAACTGTTTTTT.

This chain's CDR3 is CSVAGLGGADTQYF. The CDR3 DNA reads as TGCAGCGTTGCCGGGCTCGGGGGGGCAGATACGCAGTATTTT. The chain joins TRBV29-1 to TRBJ2-3; TRBD2 matches at 8 bases. The ends lost 4 bases at V and 4 bases at J; junction bases unmatched: 7. Germline V gene sequence: CDR1 SQVTM, CDR2 ANQGSEA. The CDR3 is 14 amino acids.

The genes are TRBV12-5 and TRBJ2-2; D ambiguous. Germline-derived CDR1 and CDR2 are LGHNT and FRNRAP. V gave up 5 bases and J gave up 2 bases, with 3 bases separating them. This CDR3 spans 12 amino acids. CDR3: CASGGNTGELFF. The CDR3 DNA follows: TGTGCTAGTGGTGGAAACACCGGGGAGCTGTTTTTT.

The chain links TRBV5-1 to TRBJ2-1, with no clear D. V lost 5 bases and J lost 0, with 9 bases in between. The CDR3 loop spans 14 amino acids. Germline lookup yields CDR1 SGHRS and CDR2 YFSETQ. The CDR3 DNA is TGCGCCAGCAGTTGGCAGAACTCCTACAATGAGCAGTTCTTC. It specifies CASSWQNSYNEQFF.

The chain uses TRBV4-1 and TRBJ2-1; 9 nucleotides align to TRBD2. Germline-derived CDR1 and CDR2 are MGHRA and YSYEKL. This CDR3 region has 17 residues. Trimming at V came to 0 bases and at J to 7 bases, leaving 10 bases not matched to a gene. The CDR3 is CASSQESGGGAFNEQFF. For the CDR3, the DNA is TGCGCCAGCAGCCAAGAAAGCGGCGGGGGGGCCTTTAATGAGCAGTTCTTC.

This sequence joins TRBV27 and TRBJ2-7, with TRBD1 matching over 9 bases. This CDR3 comprises 15 residues. Germline CDR1 MNHEY, CDR2 SMNVEV (reference sequence). Trimming cost V 6 bases and J 5 bases; bases outside gene matches: 11. The CDR3 DNA sequence: TGTGCCAGCAGGAGGGGGGACAGGGCAGGCGACGAGCAGTACTTC. This translates into CASRRGDRAGDEQYF.

The V call is TRBV5-6, the J call TRBJ2-1; 8 bases are shared with TRBD2. The CDR3 spans 15 residues. The J segment lost 3 bases and the V segment lost 0 bases, leaving 2 bases of the junction unmatched. Germline V gene sequence: CDR1 SGHDT, CDR2 YYEEEE. CDR3 sequence (DNA): TGTGCCAGCAGCTTGGCACTAGCGGACTACAATGAGCAGTTCTTC. As protein: CASSLALADYNEQFF.

The chain carries TRBV6-5 and TRBJ1-5; the D is unclear. Germline V CDR1 and CDR2: MNHEY, SVGAGI. The germline V and J ends were trimmed by 5 bases and 4 bases, with 12 bases remaining between them. There are 14 residues in the CDR3. CDR3 in amino acids: CASSHGEENQPQHF. CDR3 coding DNA: TGTGCCAGCAGTCACGGGGAGGAGAATCAGCCCCAGCATTTT.